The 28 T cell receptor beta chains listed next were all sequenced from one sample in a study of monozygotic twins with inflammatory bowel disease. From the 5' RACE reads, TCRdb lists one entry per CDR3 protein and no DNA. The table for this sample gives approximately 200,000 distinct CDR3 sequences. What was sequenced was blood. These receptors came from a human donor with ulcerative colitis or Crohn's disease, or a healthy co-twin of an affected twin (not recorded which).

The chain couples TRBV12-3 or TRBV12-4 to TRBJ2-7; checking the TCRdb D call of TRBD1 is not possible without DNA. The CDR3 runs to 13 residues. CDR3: CASRLTGAYEQYF.

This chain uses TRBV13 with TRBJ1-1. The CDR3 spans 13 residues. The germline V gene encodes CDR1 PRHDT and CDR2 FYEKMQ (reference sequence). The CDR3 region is CASSLESDLDAFF.

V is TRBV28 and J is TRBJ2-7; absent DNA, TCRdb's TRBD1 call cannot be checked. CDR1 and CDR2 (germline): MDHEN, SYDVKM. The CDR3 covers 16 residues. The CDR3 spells CASTPLGAGGLYEQYF.

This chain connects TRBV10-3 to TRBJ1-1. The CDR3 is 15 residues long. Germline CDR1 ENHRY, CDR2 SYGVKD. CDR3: CAISDVTLPNTEAFF.

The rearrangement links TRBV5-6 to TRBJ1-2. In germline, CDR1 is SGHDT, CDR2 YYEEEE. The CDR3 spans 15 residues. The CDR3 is CASSPGTGGDYGYTF.

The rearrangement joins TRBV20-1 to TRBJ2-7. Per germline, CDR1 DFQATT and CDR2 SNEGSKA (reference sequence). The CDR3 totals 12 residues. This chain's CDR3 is CSARGEPHEQYF.

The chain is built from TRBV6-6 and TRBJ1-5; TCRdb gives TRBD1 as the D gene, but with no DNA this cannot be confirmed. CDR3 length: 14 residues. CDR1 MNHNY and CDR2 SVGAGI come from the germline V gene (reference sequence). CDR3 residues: CASRSTVSNQPQHF.

The CDR3 sequence: CASSLEGHNSPLHF. The V call is TRBV5-1, the J call TRBJ1-6; TCRdb's D call of TRBD1 is untestable without DNA. The germline V gene has CDR1 SGHRS and CDR2 YFSETQ. The CDR3 is made up of 14 amino acids.

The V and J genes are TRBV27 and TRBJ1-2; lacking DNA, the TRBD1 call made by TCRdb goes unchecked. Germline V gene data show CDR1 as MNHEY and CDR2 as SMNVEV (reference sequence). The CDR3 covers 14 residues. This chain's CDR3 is CASKGTGQGSGYTF.

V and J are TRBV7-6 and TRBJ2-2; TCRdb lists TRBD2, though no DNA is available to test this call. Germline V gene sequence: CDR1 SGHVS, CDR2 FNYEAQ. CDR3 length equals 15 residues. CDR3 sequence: CASSRTSGSTGELFF.

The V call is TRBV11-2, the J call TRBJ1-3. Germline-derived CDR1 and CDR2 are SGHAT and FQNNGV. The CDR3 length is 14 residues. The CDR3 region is CASSPPGSGNTIYF.

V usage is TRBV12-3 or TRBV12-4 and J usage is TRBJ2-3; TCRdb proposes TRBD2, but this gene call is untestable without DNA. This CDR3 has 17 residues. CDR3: CASSLKGGGGTLDTQYF.

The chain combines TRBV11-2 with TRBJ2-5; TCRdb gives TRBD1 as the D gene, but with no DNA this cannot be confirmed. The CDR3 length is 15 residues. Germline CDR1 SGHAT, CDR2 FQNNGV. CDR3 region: CASSQGLDRGETQYF.

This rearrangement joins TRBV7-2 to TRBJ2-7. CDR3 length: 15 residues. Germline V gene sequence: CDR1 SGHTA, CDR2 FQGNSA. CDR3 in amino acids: CASSLGRLPTYEQYF.

The CDR3 sequence is CASSPGMTEAFF. This sequence joins TRBV6-5 and TRBJ1-1; there is no DNA to check the TCRdb D call of TRBD1. The CDR3 runs to 12 residues. Germline CDR1 and CDR2: MNHEY and SVGAGI.

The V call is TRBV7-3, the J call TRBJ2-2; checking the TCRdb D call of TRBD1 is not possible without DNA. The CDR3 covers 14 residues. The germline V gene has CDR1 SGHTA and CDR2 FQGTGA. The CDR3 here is CASSFDPGAGELFF.

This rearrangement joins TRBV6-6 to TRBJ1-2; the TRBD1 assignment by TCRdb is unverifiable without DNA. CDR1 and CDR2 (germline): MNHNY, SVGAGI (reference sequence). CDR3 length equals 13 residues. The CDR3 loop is CASSQQGIYGYTF.

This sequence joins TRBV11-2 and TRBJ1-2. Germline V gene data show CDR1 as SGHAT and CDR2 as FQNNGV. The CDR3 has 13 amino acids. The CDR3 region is CASSPRGPEGYTF.

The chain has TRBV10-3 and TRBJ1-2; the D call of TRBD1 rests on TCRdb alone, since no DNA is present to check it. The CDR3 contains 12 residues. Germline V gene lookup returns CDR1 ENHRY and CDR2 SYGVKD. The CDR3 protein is CAIMEGGDGYTF.

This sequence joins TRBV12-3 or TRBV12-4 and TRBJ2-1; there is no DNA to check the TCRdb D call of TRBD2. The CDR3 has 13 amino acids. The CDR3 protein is CASSYTLGGEQFF.

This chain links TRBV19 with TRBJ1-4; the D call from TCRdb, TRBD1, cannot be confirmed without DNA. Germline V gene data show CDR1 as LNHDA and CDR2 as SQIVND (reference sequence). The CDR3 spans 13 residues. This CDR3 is CASNRQGGEKLFF.

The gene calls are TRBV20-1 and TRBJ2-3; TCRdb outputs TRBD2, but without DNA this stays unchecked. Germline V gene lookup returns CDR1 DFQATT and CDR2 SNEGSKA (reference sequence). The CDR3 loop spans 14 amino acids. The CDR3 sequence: CSASTPEVTDTQYF.

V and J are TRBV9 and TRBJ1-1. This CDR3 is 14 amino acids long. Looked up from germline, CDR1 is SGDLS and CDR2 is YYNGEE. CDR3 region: CASSVQGIYPEAFF. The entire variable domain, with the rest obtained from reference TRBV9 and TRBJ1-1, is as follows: DSGVTQTPKHLITATGQRVTLRCSPRSGDLSVYWYQQSLDQGLQFLIQYYNGEERAKGNILERFSAQQFPDLHSELNLSSLELGDSALYFCASSVQGIYPEAFFGQGTRLTVV.

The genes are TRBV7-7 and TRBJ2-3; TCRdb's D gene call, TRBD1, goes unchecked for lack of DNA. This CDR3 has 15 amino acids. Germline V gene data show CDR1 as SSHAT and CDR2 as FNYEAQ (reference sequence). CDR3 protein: CASSKLDSSTDTQYF.

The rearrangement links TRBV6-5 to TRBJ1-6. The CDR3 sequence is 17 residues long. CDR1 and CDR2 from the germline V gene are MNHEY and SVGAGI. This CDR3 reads CASSYSYKDPLYSPLHF.

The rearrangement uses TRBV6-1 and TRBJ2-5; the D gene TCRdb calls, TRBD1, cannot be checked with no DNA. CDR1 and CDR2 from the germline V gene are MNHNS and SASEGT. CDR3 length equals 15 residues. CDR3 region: CASRKGQGIQETQYF.

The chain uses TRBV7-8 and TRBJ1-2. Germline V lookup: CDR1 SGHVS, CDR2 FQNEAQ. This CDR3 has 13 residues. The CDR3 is CASSLGGVFGYTF.

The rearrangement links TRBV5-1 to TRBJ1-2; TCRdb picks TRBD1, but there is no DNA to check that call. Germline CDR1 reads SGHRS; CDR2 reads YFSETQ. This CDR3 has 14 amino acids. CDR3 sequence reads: CASSVYTGDYGYTF.